This T cell receptor (beta chain) stems from a study of identical twins. This CDR3 contains 13 residues. Deletions cut 5 bases from V and 0 bases from J, with 7 bases between. CDR1 is MNHEY and CDR2 is SMNVEV in the germline V gene (reference sequence). To note about this clonotype: Its target is not known.

TCRdb re-analysed the 5' RACE reads in MiXCR, keeping a single row per CDR3 protein. The table shows 300,000 to 350,000 distinct CDR3 sequences, with roughly 12% occurring only once. Study-level results: Abundant cord blood beta clonotypes carried fewer insertions; memory repertoires showed none.

The sample also formed part of further work on yellow fever vaccine responses in identical twins.

The chain carries TRBV27 and TRBJ1-2; D call uncertain. The sample comprised CD8+ T cells sorted from blood. The sequence was obtained from a woman younger than 35 in good health. This CDR3 is CASSVSANYGYTF. DNA for the CDR3: TGTGCCAGCAGTGTCAGCGCTAACTATGGCTACACCTTC.